This T cell receptor beta chain was found in a study of T-cell reconstitution after alpha-beta-depleted transplantation in children. Findings and limits, study-wide: Fresh T-cell production supplied most of the T-cell counts and diversity seen one year after transplant.

Researchers prepared the TCRbeta library using unique molecular identifiers, the study reports. TCRdb independently ran MiXCR on the PCR reads; one entry per CDR3 protein. The top ten clones hold roughly 13% of a sample with over 150,000 distinct CDR3 sequences, around 10% of them seen once. The CDR3 covers 14 residues. From germline, CDR1 is SNHLY and CDR2 FYNNEI. V was clipped by 3 bases and J by 7 bases, with 12 bases between them. In its sample, this clonotype was seen many times. Its specificity is not known. This sequence joins TRBV2 and TRBJ2-2, with D possibly TRBD2 on 6 matching bases. The sequenced sample was PBMCs, obtained before TCRalphabeta/CD19-depleted stem cell transplant. The clonotype comes from a boy between 2 and 10 years old with acute myeloid leukemia, due to receive a stem cell transplant. The CDR3 region has the DNA TGTGCCAGCAGTGATGGGGGAGGTGGCGGGGAGCTGTTTTTT. It yields the protein CASSDGGGGGELFF. The complete variable domain, with remaining parts taken from reference TRBV2 and TRBJ2-2, reads EPEVTQTPSHQVTQMGQEVILRCVPISNHLYFYWYRQILGQKVEFLVSFYNNEISEKSEIFDDQFSVERPDGSNFTLKIRSTKLEDSAMYFCASSDGGGGGELFFGEGSRLTVL.